Below, 28 T cell receptor beta chains from the same sample are listed, as sequenced in a study of CD8 T cell repertoires and HIV-1 epitope variants. Produced via immunoSEQ multiplex PCR; TCRdb's table is partial and in-frame only. The sample includes several thousand clones, 65% to 70% seen only once; the top ten take about 40%. These TCRs' antigens remain unknown. The sequenced material came from cultured CD8+ T cells derived from PBMCs. The receptors come from a male donor with HIV.

V is TRBV15 and J is TRBJ2-1, with 7 bases lining up with TRBD1. The ends lost 3 bases at V and 8 bases at J; junction bases unmatched: 4. This CDR3 spans 13 amino acids. Germline V gene data show CDR1 as LNHNV and CDR2 as YYDKDF (reference sequence). In DNA, the CDR3 is TGTGCCACCAGCAGGAACAGGGGTCATGAGCAGTTCTTC. Protein: CATSRNRGHEQFF.

This chain uses TRBV5-6 with TRBJ1-2; D gene unclear. The CDR3 extends over 13 amino acids. Trimming pared 4 bases from V and 4 bases from J, leaving 11 bases between. Germline CDR1 and CDR2: SGHDT and YYEEEE. DNA of the CDR3: TGTGCCAGCAGCGAAGGGCCTCTCTATGGCTACACCTTC. Encoded protein: CASSEGPLYGYTF.

The chain recombines TRBV19 with TRBJ1-2; the D is unclear. V dropped 5 bases and J dropped 1 base, with 14 bases sitting between them. CDR1 and CDR2 (germline): LNHDA, SQIVND (reference sequence). This CDR3 contains 15 residues. The CDR3 loop is CASSQRTMINYGYTF. The CDR3 region has the DNA TGTGCCAGTAGTCAAAGGACGATGATTAACTATGGCTACACCTTC.

This clone has a handful of counts. The chain combines TRBV15 with TRBJ2-2, with 7 bases identical to TRBD1. The germline V gene encodes CDR1 LNHNV and CDR2 YYDKDF (reference sequence). Trimming cost V 3 bases and J 4 bases; bases outside gene matches: 5. CDR3 length: 15 amino acids. CDR3 sequence: CATSRGQTGTGELFF. As DNA, the CDR3 is TGTGCCACCAGCAGGGGACAGACGGGCACCGGGGAGCTGTTTTTT.

The chain combines TRBV5-1 with TRBJ2-7, with 8 bases identical to TRBD2. Germline values: CDR1 SGHRS, CDR2 YFSETQ. V was pared by 4 bases and J by 5 bases, with 8 bases of the junction left unmatched. The CDR3 length is 14 residues. The CDR3 loop is CASSPSGRRHEQYF. For the CDR3, the DNA is TGCGCCAGCAGCCCGAGCGGGAGAAGGCACGAGCAGTACTTC.

This clone was recorded once. The chain employs TRBV6-1 and TRBJ2-6, with D unclear. The CDR3 totals 15 residues. Trimming took 1 base from V and 11 from J, leaving 15 bases between them. Germline V gene lookup returns CDR1 MNHNS and CDR2 SASEGT. CDR3 region: CASSEVSARVYVLTF. CDR3 nucleotide sequence: TGTGCCAGCAGTGAAGTGTCGGCGCGTGTCTACGTCCTGACTTTC.

The chain employs TRBV5-1 and TRBJ1-1; tentative D call: TRBD1 (5 bases). Deletions cut 3 bases from V and 2 bases from J, with 8 bases between. The CDR3 loop spans 13 amino acids. Germline V CDR1 and CDR2: SGHRS, YFSETQ. In DNA, the CDR3 is TGCGCCAGCAGCTATGACAGTAACACTGAAGCTTTCTTT. Its translation is CASSYDSNTEAFF.

The V gene is TRBV10-1, the J gene TRBJ1-1, with D hard to call. The CDR3 spans 17 residues. Trimming removed 0 bases at V and 5 bases at J, with 19 bases between. The germline gives CDR1 WNHNN, CDR2 SYGVQD (reference sequence). The CDR3 sequence is CASSESQTLSGRTEAFF. CDR3 DNA sequence: TGCGCCAGCAGTGAGTCGCAGACATTGAGCGGGAGAACTGAAGCTTTCTTT.

The chain employs TRBV28 and TRBJ2-2; 7 bases agree with TRBD1. V was clipped by 4 bases and J by 4 bases; unmatched bases: 3. Per germline, CDR1 MDHEN and CDR2 SYDVKM. The CDR3 covers 14 residues. This CDR3 is CASSSRTGTGELFF. The CDR3 nucleotides read TGTGCCAGCAGTTCACGGACAGGCACCGGGGAGCTGTTTTTT.

This chain uses TRBV7-9 with TRBJ2-5; 7 bases match TRBD1. The J segment lost 2 bases and the V segment lost 5 bases, leaving 5 bases of the junction unmatched. CDR1 and CDR2 (germline): SEHNR, FQNEAQ (reference sequence). CDR3 length: 14 residues. CDR3 DNA sequence: TGTGCCAGCAGCCGACAGGGAGAGCAAGAGACCCAGTACTTC. The encoded protein is CASSRQGEQETQYF.

This clone was seen a few times. The chain links TRBV10-2 to TRBJ2-3; 8 bases match TRBD2. V shed 2 bases, J shed 0 bases, and the junction held 1 base outside the gene matches. CDR3 length: 15 residues. Looked up from germline, CDR1 is WSHSY and CDR2 is SAAADI. CDR3 amino acids: CASSEPSGSTDTQYF. CDR3 DNA sequence: TGCGCCAGCAGTGAGCCTAGCGGGAGCACAGATACGCAGTATTTT.

This clone was seen just once. The V gene is TRBV28, the J gene TRBJ2-3; 9 bases are a match to TRBD2. CDR3 length: 15 amino acids. The J segment lost 4 bases and the V segment lost 2 bases, leaving 4 bases of the junction unmatched. Germline V gives CDR1 MDHEN, CDR2 SYDVKM. In DNA, the CDR3 is TGTGCCAGCAGTTTAGGCGGGGGGGCGCCAGATACGCAGTATTTT. The encoded protein is CASSLGGGAPDTQYF.

This rearrangement joins TRBV5-5 to TRBJ1-1; D is uncertain. The CDR3 runs to 15 residues. V was shortened by 3 bases and J by 2 bases, with 14 bases between the two germline ends. Germline V lookup: CDR1 SGHKS, CDR2 YYEKEE (reference sequence). For the CDR3, the DNA is TGTGCCAGCAGCTCTCTATCACAAGTAAACACTGAAGCTTTCTTT. This codes for CASSSLSQVNTEAFF.

This clone was observed a few times. The rearrangement uses TRBV11-2 and TRBJ1-2; 7 nucleotides line up with TRBD1. This CDR3 comprises 15 residues. V was pared by 5 bases and J by 0 bases, with 6 bases of the junction left unmatched. Germline lookup yields CDR1 SGHAT and CDR2 FQNNGV. CDR3 sequence reads: CASSPWDSSNYGYTF. The CDR3 DNA follows: TGTGCCAGCAGCCCTTGGGACAGCTCTAACTATGGCTACACCTTC.

This clone was seen just once. This chain links TRBV13 with TRBJ1-2, with 10 bases identical to TRBD1. V shed 2 bases and J 3 bases; nucleotides not matched to a gene: 9. The germline V gene has CDR1 PRHDT and CDR2 FYEKMQ (reference sequence). The CDR3 is 17 amino acids. The CDR3 here is CASSLRGTGEGDYGYTF. CDR3 DNA sequence: TGTGCCAGCAGCTTAAGAGGGACAGGGGAAGGAGACTATGGCTACACCTTC. Supplemented by reference TRBV13 and TRBJ1-2, the full variable domain reads AAGVIQSPRHLIKEKRETATLKCYPIPRHDTVYWYQQGPGQDPQFLISFYEKMQSDKGSIPDRFSAQQFSDYHSELNMSSLELGDSALYFCASSLRGTGEGDYGYTFGSGTRLTVV.

The chain has TRBV1 and TRBJ2-3; no DNA check was done on the table's D call, TRBD2. TRBV1 is listed as a pseudogene. The CDR3 is made up of 12 amino acids. In DNA form, the CDR3 reads TGCACCAGCAGCCAACCTAGAGATACGCAGTATTTT. It yields the protein CTSSQPRDTQYF.

This chain connects TRBV7-9 to TRBJ2-3; D call uncertain. This CDR3 is 11 amino acids long. The V end lost 5 bases, the J end lost 6 bases, and 6 bases lay between the germline ends. Germline assignment: CDR1 SEHNR and CDR2 FQNEAQ (reference sequence). For the CDR3, the DNA is TGTGCCAGCAGCCTTTCTGATACGCAGTATTTT. It is translated as CASSLSDTQYF.

The V call is TRBV5-4, the J call TRBJ1-1, with D perhaps TRBD1 (5 bases). Trimming pared 0 bases from V and 5 bases from J, leaving 8 bases between. This CDR3 is built from 13 residues. Germline V gives CDR1 SGHNT, CDR2 YYREEE (reference sequence). CDR3 region: CASSLAEGTEAFF. CDR3 coding DNA: TGTGCCAGCAGCTTGGCCGAGGGGACTGAAGCTTTCTTT.

The chain couples TRBV6-5 to TRBJ1-2; D is uncertain. Germline V gene lookup returns CDR1 MNHEY and CDR2 SVGAGI. The CDR3 consists of 15 residues. Trimming stripped 5 bases from V and 2 bases from J, with 15 bases between. The CDR3 reads CASSHEEVPNYGYTF. In DNA, the CDR3 is TGTGCCAGCAGTCACGAGGAGGTCCCGAACTATGGCTACACCTTC.

The V and J genes are TRBV5-8 and TRBJ2-7; 7 bases are shared with TRBD1. CDR3 size: 15 residues. CDR1 and CDR2 (germline): SGHTS, YDEGEE. The junction had 3 bases not matched to a gene; V was cut back by 0 bases and J by 0 bases. The CDR3 DNA follows: TGTGCCAGCAGCTTGGGGGACAGTGACTCCTACGAGCAGTACTTC. It codes for CASSLGDSDSYEQYF.

The genes are TRBV7-8 and TRBJ1-3; 7 bases are a match to TRBD1. Germline V gene sequence: CDR1 SGHVS, CDR2 FQNEAQ. The CDR3 loop spans 12 amino acids. With V trimmed by 11 bases and J by 8 bases, 9 bases remained unmatched. The CDR3 loop is CAGGLTGDTIYF. The CDR3 DNA follows: TGTGCCGGAGGTTTAACAGGGGACACCATATATTTT. Full variable domain (remainder filled in from reference TRBV7-8 and TRBJ1-3): GAGVSQSPRYKVAKRGQDVALRCDPISGHVSLFWYQQALGQGPEFLTYFQNEAQLDKSGLPSDRFFAERPEGSVSTLKIQRTQQEDSAVYLCAGGLTGDTIYFGEGSWLTVV.

This chain links TRBV7-2 with TRBJ2-2; D remains ambiguous. Trimming removed 1 base from V and 5 bases from J, with 14 bases in between. Germline CDR1 and CDR2: SGHTA and FQGNSA. The CDR3 consists of 16 residues. CDR3 bases: TGTGCCAGCAGCTTAGAAGGGTCTAGAGCGACCGGGGAGCTGTTTTTT. Protein sequence: CASSLEGSRATGELFF.

This clone showed up just a few times. The chain has TRBV11-2 and TRBJ2-3; D remains ambiguous. The length of the CDR3 is 11 residues. The germline CDR1 and CDR2 sequences are SGHAT and FQNNGV. Trimming took 1 base from V and 5 from J, leaving 1 base between them. CDR3 DNA sequence: TGTGCCAGCAGCTTAGGAGATACGCAGTATTTT. Amino acid sequence: CASSLGDTQYF.

CDR3: CAWSVGWQEQFF. The CDR3 bases are TGTGCCTGGAGTGTAGGGTGGCAGGAGCAGTTCTTC. The chain links TRBV30 to TRBJ2-1; D is unclear. The germline V and J ends were trimmed by 0 bases and 10 bases, with 10 bases remaining between them. CDR3 length: 12 residues. The germline V gene encodes CDR1 GTSNPN and CDR2 SVGIG (reference sequence).

The chain links TRBV11-2 to TRBJ1-1; D unresolved. V shed 1 base and J shed 0 bases, with 6 bases lying between them. CDR3 length equals 14 residues. Germline assignment: CDR1 SGHAT and CDR2 FQNNGV. For the CDR3, the DNA is TGTGCCAGCAGCTTAGGGGTATTGAACACTGAAGCTTTCTTT. Its translation is CASSLGVLNTEAFF.

The chain is built from TRBV5-6 and TRBJ2-7, with a weak D call TRBD1 (5 bases). Germline-derived CDR1 and CDR2 are SGHDT and YYEEEE. Trimming removed 4 bases at V and 2 bases at J, with 19 bases between. CDR3 length: 16 amino acids. DNA for the CDR3: TGTGCCAGCAGCCACACAGTGGGGCAGTTAACCTACGAGCAGTACTTC. Protein: CASSHTVGQLTYEQYF.

The chain is built from TRBV11-2 and TRBJ2-1; no definite D call. The CDR3 loop spans 13 amino acids. Germline V gene sequence: CDR1 SGHAT, CDR2 FQNNGV. V lost 0 bases and J lost 8, with 8 bases in between. The CDR3 DNA is TGTGCCAGCAGCTTAGATCCCGGCGATGAGCAGTTCTTC. Amino acid sequence: CASSLDPGDEQFF.

The chain couples TRBV27 to TRBJ2-7, with 7 bases that match TRBD1. Germline-derived CDR1 and CDR2 are MNHEY and SMNVEV (reference sequence). J was trimmed by 0 bases and V by 5 bases; bases with no gene match: 10. This CDR3 has 16 amino acids. CDR3 region: CASSPQTGSSSYEQYF. The CDR3 nucleotides read TGTGCCAGCAGTCCCCAGACAGGGAGCAGCTCCTACGAGCAGTACTTC.